This T cell receptor beta chain was retrieved from a study of T cell repertoires in aging, cancer and after chemotherapy. About the study: The full dataset contained several million TCR reads.

TCR beta rearrangements were amplified from peripheral blood genomic DNA. This clonotype is labeled as medium-sized. Its target is not known. Rearranged V-D-J TRB sequences were amplified with a mixed TRB-A/B primer pool. Using its own MiXCR run on the multiplex PCR reads, TCRdb lists one record per CDR3 protein. In the table there are some 2,300 distinct CDR3 sequences, under 25% of which are singletons. Notes on the study in general: Untreated cancer patients had significantly lower blood TCR diversity than age-matched healthy donors.

Trimming shortened V by 5 bases and J by 3 bases, and 8 bases separated the two germline ends. The CDR3 covers 12 residues. The germline CDR1 and CDR2 sequences are SEHNR and FQNEAQ (reference sequence). This chain connects TRBV7-9 to TRBJ2-7, with D possibly TRBD1 on 6 matching bases. The clonotype originates from a human donor in good health. Sequencing used blood. The CDR3 loop reads CASSKQGYEQYF. The CDR3 DNA sequence: TGTGCCAGCAGCAAACAGGGCTACGAGCAGTACTTC.